The following is a T cell receptor (beta chain) sequence with its context. Which antigen it targets is not known. Base qualities were left out, and no much larger clone turns up one base away. Enrolling through a virtual design, the prospective study's participants ranged in age from roughly 18 to 90 years and lived across about two dozen United States geographic areas. Cohort assignment in the prospective study relied on participant-reported clinical history from a screening survey and a study questionnaire. In the prospective study, whole blood, serum and a nasopharyngeal or oropharyngeal swab were collected from each participant by mobile phlebotomists. Over a roughly 2-month period, participants in the prospective study had the option of providing additional blood draws and questionnaires. Before DNA extraction, blood samples from the prospective study were shipped at room temperature or frozen.

The immunoSEQ Assay, a bias-controlled multiplex PCR, was used to amplify TCRbeta CDR3 regions from genomic DNA. As for the authors' bioinformatics: Within the assay, amplification of reference gene primers was used to estimate how many nucleated cells each sample contained. To quantify the absolute abundance of each unique TCRbeta CDR3 rearrangement, sequence reads were collapsed and filtered. Productive Simpson clonality was computed per sample as the square root of Simpson's diversity index over productive rearrangements. TCRdb carries this immuneACCESS record with in-frame sequences only. Its versions omit some clonotypes, under half of them owing to an unresolved V gene in the studies checked, with the rest unexplained. The V and J calls and the clone size are those of that table, but D and trimming were determined from the DNA. The sample data list roughly 220,000 clones, and around 87% of these were observed just once. Approximately 3.4% of the sample is in the top ten clones.

The data stem from a study of blood T cell repertoires in COVID-19 (dated by TCRdb to the early 2020s). Notes on the research overall: Collaborator samples came from the United States, Italy and Spain and covered acute and convalescent phases of COVID-19. The prospective study material was composed of cDNA or gDNA derived from T cells, B-cell-depleted T cells, or PBMCs. The dataset comprised deeply sampled blood TCRbeta repertoires from subjects exposed to, actively infected with, or recovered from COVID-19. The repertoires were released in a freely available public database meant as a resource for research on the immune response to SARS-CoV-2. Samples came from the ongoing ImmuneRACE study (first 160 participants) plus 1,254 subjects from 6 global collaborators. Sample metadata almost always included a de-identified subject ID, COVID-19 status, age in years and sex. Where available, HLA class I and class II types were obtained from metadata supplied by the sample provider rather than from assay-based typing.

Counted from cysteine to phenylalanine, this CDR3 has 15 amino acids. Just CDR3 DNA is preserved here, 45 bases in frame from base 1. According to the germline V gene, CDR1 reads SGHDT and CDR2 reads YYEEEE. V was cut back by 1 base and J by 5 bases, leaving a gap of 16 bases between them. What the work shows at the level of the full study, not this receptor alone: The amount of clinical and demographic metadata varied by source and participant and was provided uncurated.

Sequencing was done on a sample of PBMCs or T cells enriched from blood (not recorded which). This receptor was identified in a woman aged 18-35 years in a cohort exposed to, infected with or recovered from COVID-19 (not recorded which). The chain is assembled from TRBV5-6 and TRBJ2-7, with TRBD2 perhaps the D gene, on 6 matching bases. CDR3 loop: CASSLSTGRGDEQYF. The DNA reads TGTGCCAGCAGCTTGAGCACGGGGCGCGGGGACGAGCAGTACTTC.